A single sample is the source of the 18 T cell receptor beta chains below, sequenced in a study of blood T cell repertoires in COVID-19. Repertoires were generated with immunoSEQ multiplex PCR, while TCRdb's copy carries only in-frame clones and drops some. The repertoire holds over 200,000 clones, with around 80% as singletons. Sequencing input: peripheral blood. All receptors derive from a man aged 40-49 years with active or convalescent COVID-19.

J is TRBJ2-7 and V is TRBV7-9; tentative D call: TRBD1 (6 bases). Germline V gene sequence: CDR1 SEHNR, CDR2 FQNEAQ (reference sequence). The CDR3 has 12 residues. Trimming shortened V by 8 bases and J by 9 bases, and 17 bases separated the two germline ends. In nucleotides, the CDR3 is TGTGCCAGCGCCCGGGACATCAATCGGCAGTACTTC. This translates into CASARDINRQYF.

The CDR3 spells CASSSLGGWVYEQYF. CDR3 in DNA: TGTGCCAGCAGTTCCCTCGGGGGGTGGGTCTACGAGCAGTACTTC. The chain uses TRBV28 and TRBJ2-7; 7 bases are a match to TRBD2. This CDR3 contains 15 residues. The germline V gene encodes CDR1 MDHEN and CDR2 SYDVKM. Trimming took 4 bases from V and 3 from J; bases not matched to a gene: 9.

V usage is TRBV6-5 and J usage is TRBJ1-2; possibly TRBD1 for D (5 bases). Germline CDR1 is MNHEY and CDR2 is SVGAGI. The CDR3 covers 14 residues. Trimming took off 6 bases at V and 2 bases at J, with 13 bases between the two ends. CDR3 sequence reads: CASRRDLRNYGYTF. The CDR3 region has the DNA TGTGCCAGCAGGCGGGACTTAAGAAACTATGGCTACACCTTC.

The chain has TRBV30 and TRBJ1-1; perhaps TRBD1 as D (5 bases). The length of the CDR3 is 13 residues. Germline V CDR1 and CDR2: GTSNPN, SVGIG (reference sequence). Trimming removed 8 bases from V and 0 bases from J, with 13 bases in between. The CDR3 protein is CAGVPQVNTEAFF. The CDR3 DNA follows: TGTGCCGGGGTTCCACAGGTGAACACTGAAGCTTTCTTT.

This sequence joins TRBV27 and TRBJ1-3; D is uncertain. The CDR3 length is 15 residues. CDR1 and CDR2 (germline): MNHEY, SMNVEV (reference sequence). V lost 3 bases to trimming and J lost 0 bases, with 9 bases between them. The CDR3 DNA reads TGTGCCAGCAGTTTGGACGGGAGCTCTGGAAACACCATATATTTT. Translation gives CASSLDGSSGNTIYF.

This chain uses TRBV18 with TRBJ1-3; no firm D call. The V end lost 3 bases, the J end lost 4 bases, and 4 bases lay between the germline ends. The CDR3 runs to 12 residues. From germline, CDR1 is KGHSH and CDR2 LQKENI. The CDR3 here is CASSPAGNTIYF. The CDR3, as DNA: TGTGCCAGCTCACCGGCCGGAAACACCATATATTTT.

This chain connects TRBV2 to TRBJ1-4, with D perhaps TRBD1 (6 bases). The V and J ends lost 0 bases and 2 bases respectively, with 16 bases between them. The CDR3 contains 18 residues. Germline loops: CDR1 SNHLY, CDR2 FYNNEI. The CDR3 loop is CASSEALLGQGTNEKLFF. In DNA, the CDR3 is TGTGCCAGCAGTGAAGCGCTTCTAGGGCAGGGGACTAATGAAAAACTGTTTTTT.

The rearrangement joins TRBV10-3 to TRBJ2-2; 9 nucleotides line up with TRBD1. The CDR3 has 15 residues. The V and J ends lost 8 bases and 1 base, in that order; junction bases with no gene match: 5. Germline-derived CDR1 and CDR2 are ENHRY and SYGVKD. The CDR3 region has the DNA TGTGCCATCGGGACAGGGTCGGGGAACACCGGGGAGCTGTTTTTT. This codes for CAIGTGSGNTGELFF.

The chain recombines TRBV7-8 with TRBJ1-2, with 9 nucleotides matching TRBD1. The ends lost 4 bases at V and 0 bases at J; junction bases unmatched: 3. Germline CDR1 SGHVS, CDR2 FQNEAQ. The CDR3 is made up of 15 amino acids. CDR3 loop: CASSSDRGANYGYTF. The CDR3 DNA follows: TGTGCCAGCAGCTCAGACAGGGGGGCTAACTATGGCTACACCTTC.

This clone has only a few counts. CDR3 loop: CASSSLNQPQHF. Here the CDR3 DNA reads TGTGCCAGCAGTTCCCTCAATCAGCCCCAGCATTTT. The chain combines TRBV28 with TRBJ1-5; D unresolved. V lost 4 bases to trimming and J lost 3 bases, with 4 bases between them. The germline V gene encodes CDR1 MDHEN and CDR2 SYDVKM. The CDR3 runs to 12 residues.

The chain joins TRBV7-2 to TRBJ2-7; 8 nucleotides match TRBD2. The V segment lost 3 bases and the J segment 0 bases; nucleotides outside the gene matches: 4. The CDR3 is 15 residues long. Germline V lookup: CDR1 SGHTA, CDR2 FQGNSA. CDR3 protein: CASSFTSGFSYEQYF. The CDR3 nucleotides read TGTGCCAGCAGCTTTACTAGCGGATTCTCCTACGAGCAGTACTTC.

The rearrangement links TRBV11-2 to TRBJ2-7; weak D call: TRBD1 (6 bases). Germline V gives CDR1 SGHAT, CDR2 FQNNGV. CDR3 size: 15 residues. The germline V and J ends were trimmed by 0 bases and 4 bases, with 13 bases remaining between them. The CDR3, as DNA: TGTGCCAGCAGCTTAGACAGGGGACCTCTTTACGAGCAGTACTTC. It encodes CASSLDRGPLYEQYF.

J is TRBJ2-7 and V is TRBV6-1, with D maybe TRBD1 (8 bases). Per germline, CDR1 MNHNS and CDR2 SASEGT. Trimming removed 4 bases at V and 1 base at J, with 17 bases between. The CDR3 totals 16 residues. As DNA, the CDR3 is TGTGCCAGCAGTGGGGGGGGGACAGGTAAATCCTACGAGCAGTACTTC. The encoded protein is CASSGGGTGKSYEQYF.

The chain is built from TRBV30 and TRBJ1-1, with D unresolved. This CDR3 is 11 amino acids long. Germline CDR1 is GTSNPN and CDR2 is SVGIG (reference sequence). V lost 3 bases to trimming and J lost 7 bases, with 9 bases between them. CDR3 in DNA: TGTGCCTGGAGAGAAGCGGGTGAAGCTTTCTTT. Residues: CAWREAGEAFF.

The rearrangement joins TRBV19 to TRBJ2-6, with D perhaps matching TRBD2 (5 bases). Trimming pared 4 bases from V and 0 bases from J, leaving 16 bases between. The V gene's germline CDR1 is LNHDA and CDR2 SQIVND (reference sequence). The CDR3 contains 18 residues. The CDR3 sequence: CASSRRPIKNSGANVLTF. The CDR3 bases are TGTGCCAGTAGTAGGAGGCCCATAAAGAACTCTGGGGCCAACGTCCTGACTTTC. Supplemented by reference TRBV19 and TRBJ2-6, the full variable domain reads DGGITQSPKYLFRKEGQNVTLSCEQNLNHDAMYWYRQDPGQGLRLIYYSQIVNDFQKGDIAEGYSVSREKKESFPLTVTSAQKNPTAFYLCASSRRPIKNSGANVLTFGAGSRLTVL.

CDR3 sequence: CATSRDYLAGSSSYEQYF. For the CDR3, the DNA is TGTGCCACCAGCAGAGATTATCTGGCAGGTAGTTCCTCCTACGAGCAGTACTTC. This chain connects TRBV15 to TRBJ2-7, with no clear D. CDR3 size: 18 residues. The V end was cut by 0 bases, the J end by 0 bases, with 18 bases between. Germline-derived CDR1 and CDR2 are LNHNV and YYDKDF (reference sequence).

The chain is built from TRBV6-5 and TRBJ2-1; D is uncertain. CDR1 and CDR2 from the germline V gene are MNHEY and SVGAGI. Trimming removed 7 bases at V and 3 bases at J, with 4 bases between. This CDR3 comprises 11 residues. CDR3 nucleotide sequence: TGTGCCAGCACCAACTACAATGAGCAGTTCTTC. This codes for CASTNYNEQFF.

The J gene is TRBJ2-5, the V gene TRBV4-2, with a weak D call TRBD2 (5 bases). V lost 1 base, J lost 4 bases, and 10 bases lay in between. The CDR3 sequence is 14 residues long. The V gene's germline CDR1 is LGHNA and CDR2 YNFKEQ. The CDR3 protein is CASSQAASGETQYF. The CDR3 DNA sequence: TGTGCCAGCAGCCAAGCCGCGAGCGGAGAGACCCAGTACTTC.